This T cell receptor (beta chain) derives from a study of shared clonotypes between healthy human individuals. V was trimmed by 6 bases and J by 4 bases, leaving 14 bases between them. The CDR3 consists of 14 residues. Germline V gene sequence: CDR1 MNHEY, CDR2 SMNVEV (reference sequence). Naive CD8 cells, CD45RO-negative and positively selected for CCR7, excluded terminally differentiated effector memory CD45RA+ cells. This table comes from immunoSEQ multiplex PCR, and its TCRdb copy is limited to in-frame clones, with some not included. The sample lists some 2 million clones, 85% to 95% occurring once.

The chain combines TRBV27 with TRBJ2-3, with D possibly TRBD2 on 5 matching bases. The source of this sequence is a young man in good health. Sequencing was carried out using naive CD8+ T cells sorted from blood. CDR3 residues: CASSSTRVPDTQYF. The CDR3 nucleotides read TGTGCCAGCAGCTCCACTAGGGTCCCAGATACGCAGTATTTT.